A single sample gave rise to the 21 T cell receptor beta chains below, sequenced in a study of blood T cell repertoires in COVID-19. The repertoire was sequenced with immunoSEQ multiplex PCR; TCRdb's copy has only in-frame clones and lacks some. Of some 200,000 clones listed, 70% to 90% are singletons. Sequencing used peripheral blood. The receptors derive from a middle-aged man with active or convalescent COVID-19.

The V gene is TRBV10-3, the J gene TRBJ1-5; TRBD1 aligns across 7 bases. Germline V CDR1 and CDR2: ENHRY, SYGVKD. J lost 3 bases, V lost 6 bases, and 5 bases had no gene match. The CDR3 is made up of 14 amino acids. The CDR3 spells CAIRQGGNNQPQHF. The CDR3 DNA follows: TGTGCCATCAGGCAGGGGGGCAACAATCAGCCCCAGCATTTT.

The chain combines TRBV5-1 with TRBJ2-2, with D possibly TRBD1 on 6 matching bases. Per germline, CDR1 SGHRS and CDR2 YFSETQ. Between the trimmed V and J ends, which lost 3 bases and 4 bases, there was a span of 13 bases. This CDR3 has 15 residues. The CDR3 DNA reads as TGCGCCAGCAGCTCCCCGACAGGTTCCACCGGGGAGCTGTTTTTT. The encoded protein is CASSSPTGSTGELFF.

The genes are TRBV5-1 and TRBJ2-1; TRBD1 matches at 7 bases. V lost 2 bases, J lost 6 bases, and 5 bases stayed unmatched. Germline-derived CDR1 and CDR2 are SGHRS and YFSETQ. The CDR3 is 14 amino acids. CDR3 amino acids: CASSFGQVGNEQFF. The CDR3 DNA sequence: TGCGCCAGCAGCTTCGGACAGGTAGGCAATGAGCAGTTCTTC.

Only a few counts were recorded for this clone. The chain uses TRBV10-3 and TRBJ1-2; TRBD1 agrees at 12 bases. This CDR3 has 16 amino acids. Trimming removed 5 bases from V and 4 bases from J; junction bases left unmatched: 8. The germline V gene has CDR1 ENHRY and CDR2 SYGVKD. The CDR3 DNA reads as TGTGCCATCAGTCCCGGGACAGGGGGCGACAGCTATGGCTACACCTTC. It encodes CAISPGTGGDSYGYTF.

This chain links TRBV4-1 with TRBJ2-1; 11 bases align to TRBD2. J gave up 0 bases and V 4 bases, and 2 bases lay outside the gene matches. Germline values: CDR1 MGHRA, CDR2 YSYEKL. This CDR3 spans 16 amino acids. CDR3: CASSPGLAASYNEQFF. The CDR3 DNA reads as TGCGCCAGCAGCCCGGGACTAGCGGCCTCCTACAATGAGCAGTTCTTC.

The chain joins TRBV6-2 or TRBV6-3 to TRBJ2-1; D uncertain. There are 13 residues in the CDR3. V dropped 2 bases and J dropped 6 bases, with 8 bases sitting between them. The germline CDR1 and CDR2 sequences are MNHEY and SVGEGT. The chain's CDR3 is CASSYLERNEQFF. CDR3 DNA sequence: TGTGCCAGCAGTTACCTGGAGCGCAATGAGCAGTTCTTC.

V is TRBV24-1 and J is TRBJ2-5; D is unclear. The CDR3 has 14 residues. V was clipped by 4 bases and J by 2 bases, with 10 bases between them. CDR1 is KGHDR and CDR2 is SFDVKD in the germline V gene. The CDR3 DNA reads TGTGCCACCAGTGAATCCCCCGTTCAAGAGACCCAGTACTTC. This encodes CATSESPVQETQYF.

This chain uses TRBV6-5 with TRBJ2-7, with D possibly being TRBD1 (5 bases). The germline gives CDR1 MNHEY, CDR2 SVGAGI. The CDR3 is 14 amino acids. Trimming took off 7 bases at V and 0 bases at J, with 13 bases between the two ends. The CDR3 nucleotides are TGTGCCAGCAAGTTCGACAGAGCCTCCTACGAGCAGTACTTC. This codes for CASKFDRASYEQYF.

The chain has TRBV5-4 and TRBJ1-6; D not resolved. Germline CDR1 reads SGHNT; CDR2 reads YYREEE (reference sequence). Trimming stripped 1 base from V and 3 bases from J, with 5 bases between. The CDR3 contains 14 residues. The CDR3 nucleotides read TGTGCCAGCAGCTTGCAGAACTATAATTCACCCCTCCACTTT. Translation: CASSLQNYNSPLHF.

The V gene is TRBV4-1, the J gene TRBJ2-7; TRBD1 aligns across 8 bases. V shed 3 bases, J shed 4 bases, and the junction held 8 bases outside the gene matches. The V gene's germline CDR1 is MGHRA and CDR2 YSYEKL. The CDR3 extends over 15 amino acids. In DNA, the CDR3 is TGCGCCAGCAGCCAGGGCAGGGGGCAAAGATACGAGCAGTACTTC. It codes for CASSQGRGQRYEQYF.

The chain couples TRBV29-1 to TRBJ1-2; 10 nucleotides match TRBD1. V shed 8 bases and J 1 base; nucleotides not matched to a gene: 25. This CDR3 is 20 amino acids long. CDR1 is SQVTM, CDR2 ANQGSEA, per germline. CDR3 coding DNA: TGCAGCACGGAGGGGGGGGACAGGGGTCGTTCCGGACAGGATAACTATGGCTACACCTTC. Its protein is CSTEGGDRGRSGQDNYGYTF.

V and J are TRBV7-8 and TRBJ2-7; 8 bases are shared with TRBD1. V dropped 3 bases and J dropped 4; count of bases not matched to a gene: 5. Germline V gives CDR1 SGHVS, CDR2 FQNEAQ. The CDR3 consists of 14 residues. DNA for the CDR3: TGTGCCAGCAGCTTTTACAGGGGGACGTACGAGCAGTACTTC. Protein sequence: CASSFYRGTYEQYF. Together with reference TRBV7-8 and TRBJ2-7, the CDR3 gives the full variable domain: GAGVSQSPRYKVAKRGQDVALRCDPISGHVSLFWYQQALGQGPEFLTYFQNEAQLDKSGLPSDRFFAERPEGSVSTLKIQRTQQEDSAVYLCASSFYRGTYEQYFGPGTRLTVT.

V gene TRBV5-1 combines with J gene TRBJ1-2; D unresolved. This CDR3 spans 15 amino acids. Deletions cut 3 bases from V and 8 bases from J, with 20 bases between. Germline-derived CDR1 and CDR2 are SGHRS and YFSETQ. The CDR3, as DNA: TGCGCCAGCAGCTCGGAGCTTCCCGAGGAGAGGGGCTACACCTTC. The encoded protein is CASSSELPEERGYTF.

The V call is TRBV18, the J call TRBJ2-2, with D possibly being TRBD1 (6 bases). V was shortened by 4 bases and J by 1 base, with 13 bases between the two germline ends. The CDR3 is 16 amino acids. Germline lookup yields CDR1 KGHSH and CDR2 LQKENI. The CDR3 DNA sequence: TGTGCCAGCTCACGGAATTCACAGGGGAACACCGGGGAGCTGTTTTTT. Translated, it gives CASSRNSQGNTGELFF.

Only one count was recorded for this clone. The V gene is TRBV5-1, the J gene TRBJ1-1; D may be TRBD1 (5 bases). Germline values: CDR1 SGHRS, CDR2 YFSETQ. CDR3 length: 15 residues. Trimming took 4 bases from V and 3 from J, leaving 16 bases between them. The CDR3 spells CASSKSSQGDTEAFF. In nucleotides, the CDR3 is TGCGCCAGCAGCAAATCTTCGCAAGGGGACACTGAAGCTTTCTTT.

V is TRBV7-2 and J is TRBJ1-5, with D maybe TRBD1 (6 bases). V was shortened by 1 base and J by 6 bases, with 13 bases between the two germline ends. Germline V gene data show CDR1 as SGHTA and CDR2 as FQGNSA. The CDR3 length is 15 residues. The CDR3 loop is CASSLDRAMGQPQHF. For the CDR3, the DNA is TGTGCCAGCAGCTTAGACAGGGCAATGGGTCAGCCCCAGCATTTT. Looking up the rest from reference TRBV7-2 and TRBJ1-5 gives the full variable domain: GAGVSQSPSNKVTEKGKDVELRCDPISGHTALYWYRQSLGQGLEFLIYFQGNSAPDKSGLPSDRFSAERTGGSVSTLTIQRTQQEDSAVYLCASSLDRAMGQPQHFGDGTRLSIL.

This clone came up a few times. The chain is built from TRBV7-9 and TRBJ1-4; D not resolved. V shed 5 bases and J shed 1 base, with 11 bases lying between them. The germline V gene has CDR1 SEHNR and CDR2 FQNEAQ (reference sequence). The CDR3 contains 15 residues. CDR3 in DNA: TGTGCCAGCAGCCCCGACGGGAAAACTAATGAAAAACTGTTTTTT. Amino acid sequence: CASSPDGKTNEKLFF.

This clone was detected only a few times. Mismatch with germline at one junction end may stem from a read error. The CDR3 sequence: CASSVTRVNF. CDR3 DNA sequence: TGTGCCAGCAGTGTAACACGTGTGAACTTC. The chain has TRBV2 and TRBJ2-7; D is unresolved. CDR1 is SNHLY, CDR2 FYNNEI, per germline. The CDR3 runs to 10 residues.

CDR3 coding DNA: TGTGCTAGCACCAAAGGGACAGCTTATGGCTACACCTTC. This gives the protein CASTKGTAYGYTF. The chain recombines TRBV12-5 with TRBJ1-2; 7 positions match TRBD1. Germline values: CDR1 LGHNT, CDR2 FRNRAP. V was clipped by 9 bases and J by 5 bases; unmatched bases: 9. CDR3 length: 13 residues.

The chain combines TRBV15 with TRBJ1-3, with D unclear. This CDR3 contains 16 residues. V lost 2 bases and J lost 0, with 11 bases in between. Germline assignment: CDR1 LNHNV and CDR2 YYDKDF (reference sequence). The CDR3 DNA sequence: TGTGCCACCAGCAGATCCTCGGGTATCTCTGGAAACACCATATATTTT. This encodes CATSRSSGISGNTIYF.

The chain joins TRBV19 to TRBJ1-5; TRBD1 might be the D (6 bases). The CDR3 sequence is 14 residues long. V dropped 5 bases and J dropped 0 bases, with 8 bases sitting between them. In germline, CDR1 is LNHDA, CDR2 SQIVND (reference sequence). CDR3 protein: CASSGQYSNQPQHF. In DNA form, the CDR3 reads TGTGCCAGTAGTGGACAGTATAGCAATCAGCCCCAGCATTTT.